The 6 T cell receptor beta chains below come from one sample, sequenced in a study of cytomegalovirus exposure and HLA in healthy donors. The study ran its PCR with 60 Vbeta and 13 Jbeta primers. Measured with immunoSEQ multiplex PCR; TCRdb has only the in-frame clones, and not every one. The sample holds just over 150,000 clones; roughly three quarters are singletons and the top ten take around 7%. The specimen sequenced was PBMCs. The receptors were gathered from a man aged 40-55 years in good health and CMV-seropositive.

The chain couples TRBV10-3 to TRBJ1-2; 9 bases fit TRBD1. The CDR3 spans 14 residues. CDR1 and CDR2 from the germline V gene are ENHRY and SYGVKD. Trimming at V came to 7 bases and at J to 0 bases, leaving 3 bases not matched to a gene. The CDR3 coding sequence is TGTGCCATCAAGGGGACAGGGTCTAACTATGGCTACACCTTC. Its protein product is CAIKGTGSNYGYTF.

V usage is TRBV29-1 and J usage is TRBJ2-2; 7 positions agree with TRBD1. There are 14 residues in the CDR3. V trimming: 4 bases; J trimming: 7 bases; junction bases outside the gene matches: 9. Germline V gives CDR1 SQVTM, CDR2 ANQGSEA. The CDR3 bases are TGCAGCGTTGGAGATCGAGGGGGCGGCGGGGAGCTGTTTTTT. Amino acid sequence: CSVGDRGGGGELFF.

This clone was picked up a small number of times. This chain links TRBV4-3 with TRBJ1-2; D is ambiguous. Germline V CDR1 and CDR2: LGHNA, YSLEER. This CDR3 is built from 13 residues. Trimming left V 0 bases short and J 7 bases short, with 9 bases between. The CDR3 is CASSQDRERGYTF. The CDR3 DNA reads TGCGCCAGCAGCCAAGATAGGGAGCGTGGCTACACCTTC.

Comment on this clone: Other DNA sequences in the sample encode the same CDR3. The chain uses TRBV5-1 and TRBJ2-7; tentatively, D is TRBD2 (5 bases). This CDR3 has 16 amino acids. Germline V lookup: CDR1 SGHRS, CDR2 YFSETQ. Trimming stripped 7 bases from V and 7 bases from J, with 27 bases between. The CDR3 DNA is TGCGCCAGCTCAACCTCGGGGTCTTCCGGGTTCGTTGAGCAGTACTTC. It translates to CASSTSGSSGFVEQYF.

This clone occurred a few times. The chain joins TRBV11-2 to TRBJ2-2; 7 nucleotides align to TRBD2. V dropped 5 bases and J dropped 7; count of bases not matched to a gene: 4. Germline V gene lookup returns CDR1 SGHAT and CDR2 FQNNGV. The length of the CDR3 is 13 residues. The chain's CDR3 is CASSPRTSGELFF. DNA for the CDR3: TGTGCCAGCAGCCCACGGACTAGCGGGGAGCTGTTTTTT.

This rearrangement joins TRBV30 to TRBJ1-2, with TRBD1 identical over 7 bases. Trimming cost V 5 bases and J 2 bases; bases outside gene matches: 5. CDR1 is GTSNPN, CDR2 SVGIG, per germline (reference sequence). The CDR3 contains 13 residues. CDR3 coding DNA: TGTGCCTGGGCCTACAGGGGAAACTATGGCTACACCTTC. Its protein is CAWAYRGNYGYTF.